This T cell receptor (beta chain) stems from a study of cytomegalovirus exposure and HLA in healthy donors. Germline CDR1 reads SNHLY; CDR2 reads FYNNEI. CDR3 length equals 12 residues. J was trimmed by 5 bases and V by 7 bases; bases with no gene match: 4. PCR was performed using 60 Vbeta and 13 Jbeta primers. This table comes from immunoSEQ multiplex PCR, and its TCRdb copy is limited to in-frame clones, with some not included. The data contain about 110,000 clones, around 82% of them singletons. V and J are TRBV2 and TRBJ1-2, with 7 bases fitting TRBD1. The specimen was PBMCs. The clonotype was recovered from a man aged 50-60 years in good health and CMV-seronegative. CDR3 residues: CASTRGLYGYTF. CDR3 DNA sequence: TGTGCCAGCACCAGGGGGTTATATGGCTACACCTTC.